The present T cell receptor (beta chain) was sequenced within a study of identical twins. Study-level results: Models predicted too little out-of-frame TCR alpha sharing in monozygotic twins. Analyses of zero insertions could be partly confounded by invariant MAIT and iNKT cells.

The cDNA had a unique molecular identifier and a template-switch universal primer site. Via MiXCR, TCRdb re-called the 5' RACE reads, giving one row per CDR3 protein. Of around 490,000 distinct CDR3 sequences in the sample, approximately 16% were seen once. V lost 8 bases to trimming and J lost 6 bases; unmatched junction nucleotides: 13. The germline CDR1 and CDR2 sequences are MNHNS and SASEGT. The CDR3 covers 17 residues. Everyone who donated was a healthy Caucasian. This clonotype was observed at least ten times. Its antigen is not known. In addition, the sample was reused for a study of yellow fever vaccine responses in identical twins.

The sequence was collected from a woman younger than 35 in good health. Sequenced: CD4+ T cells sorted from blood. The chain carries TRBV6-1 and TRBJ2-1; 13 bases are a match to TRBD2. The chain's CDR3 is CASAPTSGRIGGNEQFF. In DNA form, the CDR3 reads TGTGCCAGCGCCCCGACTAGCGGGAGGATAGGGGGCAATGAGCAGTTCTTC.